Listed here are 27 T cell receptor beta chains from one sample, sequenced in a study of control samples from healthy donors and cancer patients. Measured with immunoSEQ multiplex PCR; TCRdb has only the in-frame clones, and not every one. The table shows roughly 160,000 clones, with 96% occurring only once. The sequenced sample was blood. All receptors derive from a woman in her twenties or thirties in good health.

The chain links TRBV5-5 to TRBJ2-3; the D is unclear. Trimming left V 0 bases short and J 1 base short, with 12 bases between. Per germline, CDR1 SGHKS and CDR2 YYEKEE (reference sequence). CDR3 size: 16 residues. As DNA, the CDR3 is TGTGCCAGCAGCTTGGCGGTGTACCGGGGCACAGATACGCAGTATTTT. It is translated as CASSLAVYRGTDTQYF.

The V and J genes are TRBV11-2 and TRBJ1-6, with D maybe TRBD1 (5 bases). CDR1 SGHAT and CDR2 FQNNGV come from the germline V gene. Trimming cost V 5 bases and J 8 bases, with 16 bases left between them. The CDR3 is made up of 15 amino acids. Here the CDR3 DNA reads TGTGCCAGCAGCCGGCGGGGGGATATGGATTCACCCCTCCACTTT. Translating it yields CASSRRGDMDSPLHF. The full variable domain, in which reference TRBV11-2 and TRBJ1-6 provide the parts outside the CDR3, is EAGVAQSPRYKIIEKRQSVAFWCNPISGHATLYWYQQILGQGPKLLIQFQNNGVVDDSQLPKDRFSAERLKGVDSTLKIQPAKLEDSAVYLCASSRRGDMDSPLHFGNGTRLTVT.

This rearrangement joins TRBV18 to TRBJ2-3, with 11 nucleotides matching TRBD1. CDR1 is KGHSH, CDR2 LQKENI, per germline. The CDR3 sequence is 16 residues long. Unmatched junction bases numbered 6, after V lost 3 bases and J lost 4 bases. The DNA for the CDR3 is TGTGCCAGCTCACCGGCTCCGGGACAGGGGGCAGATACGCAGTATTTT. Amino acids: CASSPAPGQGADTQYF.

The chain has TRBV7-2 and TRBJ1-1; a weak D match, TRBD1 (6 bases). The V end was cut by 9 bases, the J end by 2 bases, with 13 bases between. The germline V gene encodes CDR1 SGHTA and CDR2 FQGNSA. This CDR3 region has 13 residues. CDR3 sequence reads: CARRDRTNTEAFF. Here the CDR3 DNA reads TGTGCCAGACGTGACAGGACCAACACTGAAGCTTTCTTT. The whole variable domain, remainder taken from reference TRBV7-2 and TRBJ1-1, is GAGVSQSPSNKVTEKGKDVELRCDPISGHTALYWYRQSLGQGLEFLIYFQGNSAPDKSGLPSDRFSAERTGGSVSTLTIQRTQQEDSAVYLCARRDRTNTEAFFGQGTRLTVV.

The J gene is TRBJ1-5, the V gene TRBV18, with D possibly TRBD1 on 6 matching bases. The CDR3 runs to 15 residues. Trimming removed 6 bases at V and 1 base at J, with 13 bases between. The V gene's germline CDR1 is KGHSH and CDR2 LQKENI. For the CDR3, the DNA is TGTGCCAGCTCCTATAGGGGGGGGAGCAATCAGCCCCAGCATTTT. Encoded protein: CASSYRGGSNQPQHF.

CDR3 in amino acids: CATSGSGANVLTF. DNA of the CDR3: TGTGCCACCAGTGGGTCTGGGGCCAACGTCCTGACTTTC. The chain combines TRBV24-1 with TRBJ2-6; the D is unclear. V was cut by 5 bases and J by 1 base, with 2 bases left in between. Germline lookup yields CDR1 KGHDR and CDR2 SFDVKD. The CDR3 is made up of 13 amino acids.

This clone was counted once. This chain links TRBV5-1 with TRBJ1-4; D is unclear. The CDR3 spans 12 residues. V gave up 0 bases and J gave up 11 bases, with 8 bases separating them. Germline values: CDR1 SGHRS, CDR2 YFSETQ. The CDR3 sequence is CASSLEGSKLFF. CDR3 DNA: TGCGCCAGCAGCTTGGAAGGTTCTAAACTGTTTTTT.

The V call is TRBV25-1, the J call TRBJ1-2; D call uncertain. Germline CDR1 MGHDK, CDR2 SYGVNS. V lost 3 bases and J lost 9, with 8 bases in between. CDR3 size: 11 residues. The DNA of the CDR3 is TGTGCCAGCAGTGACGGGAATAGCTACACCTTC. It specifies CASSDGNSYTF.

Remarks on this clone: At one of its ends the junction is not consistent with the germline gene, which may arise from a read error. CDR3 bases: TGTGCCAGCTCACCAACCGGGACTGAGGCTTGGAAAGCTTTT. Translating gives CASSPTGTEAWKAF. The chain links TRBV18 to TRBJ1-4, with D perhaps matching TRBD1 (5 bases). This CDR3 has 14 amino acids. Germline CDR1 and CDR2: KGHSH and LQKENI.

The chain employs TRBV28 and TRBJ1-5, with TRBD1 matching 8 bases. Germline-derived CDR1 and CDR2 are MDHEN and SYDVKM. The CDR3 totals 17 residues. V shed 1 base and J 0 bases; nucleotides not matched to a gene: 5. CDR3 in amino acids: CASSLLQGGNSNQPQHF. The DNA for the CDR3 is TGTGCCAGCAGTTTATTACAGGGGGGGAATAGCAATCAGCCCCAGCATTTT.

The chain has TRBV7-8 and TRBJ2-7; D call uncertain. The CDR3 extends over 13 amino acids. V shed 1 base and J shed 4 bases, with 8 bases lying between them. Germline V CDR1 and CDR2: SGHVS, FQNEAQ. CDR3 residues: CASSLGFVYEQYF. The DNA for the CDR3 is TGTGCCAGCAGCTTAGGGTTCGTTTACGAGCAGTACTTC. Drawing the rest from reference TRBV7-8 and TRBJ2-7, the complete variable domain is GAGVSQSPRYKVAKRGQDVALRCDPISGHVSLFWYQQALGQGPEFLTYFQNEAQLDKSGLPSDRFFAERPEGSVSTLKIQRTQQEDSAVYLCASSLGFVYEQYFGPGTRLTVT.

For the CDR3, the DNA is TGTGCCTGGAGTGCCAGCCGGAATCAGCCCCAGCATTTT. It translates to CAWSASRNQPQHF. This chain uses TRBV30 with TRBJ1-5; D unclear. CDR1 and CDR2 from the germline V gene are GTSNPN and SVGIG (reference sequence). V shed 1 base and J shed 4 bases, with 8 bases lying between them. The CDR3 loop spans 13 amino acids. The full variable domain, in which reference TRBV30 and TRBJ1-5 provide the parts outside the CDR3, is SQTIHQWPATLVQPVGSPLSLECTVEGTSNPNLYWYRQAAGRGLQLLFYSVGIGQISSEVPQNLSASRPQDRQFILSSKKLLLSDSGFYLCAWSASRNQPQHFGDGTRLSIL.

This chain connects TRBV6-5 to TRBJ1-4; D unresolved. This CDR3 contains 14 residues. Germline CDR1 and CDR2: MNHEY and SVGAGI. Trimming removed 7 bases from V and 1 base from J, with 10 bases in between. CDR3 DNA: TGTGCCAGCATGCGCGGGGAAACTAATGAAAAACTGTTTTTT. Its protein product is CASMRGETNEKLFF.

The chain combines TRBV5-6 with TRBJ2-1, with D tentatively TRBD2 (6 bases). This CDR3 has 17 residues. The ends were cut back, 0 bases at V and 0 bases at J, with 13 bases in the middle. Germline assignment: CDR1 SGHDT and CDR2 YYEEEE. The CDR3 protein is CASSLVGGTSSYNEQFF. The DNA of the CDR3 is TGTGCCAGCAGCTTGGTTGGGGGGACGAGCTCCTACAATGAGCAGTTCTTC.

The V and J genes are TRBV14 and TRBJ1-2, with no clear D. Trimming removed 5 bases from V and 6 bases from J, with 13 bases in between. CDR3 length: 13 amino acids. Germline CDR1 and CDR2: SGHDN and FVKESK. The DNA for the CDR3 is TGTGCCAGCAGCGCGACGGTCCTGGATGGCTACACCTTC. This translates into CASSATVLDGYTF.

The chain carries TRBV3-1 (or the pseudogene TRBV3-2) and TRBJ2-7; perhaps TRBD1 as D (6 bases). Germline V CDR1 and CDR2: LGHDT, YNNKEL (reference sequence). Between the trimmed V and J ends, which lost 0 bases and 0 bases, there was a span of 15 bases. The CDR3 extends over 17 amino acids. CDR3 sequence (DNA): TGTGCCAGCAGCCAAGATCGCACAGGGTGGAGCTCCTACGAGCAGTACTTC. Protein product: CASSQDRTGWSSYEQYF.

The chain joins TRBV6-5 to TRBJ1-5, with D uncertain. The length of the CDR3 is 12 residues. Germline CDR1 MNHEY, CDR2 SVGAGI. With 6 bases removed from V and 4 bases from J, the gap between germline ends came to 7 bases. This CDR3 is CASRPNNQPQHF. The CDR3 coding sequence is TGTGCCAGCAGACCTAATAATCAGCCCCAGCATTTT.

On this clone itself: The sample has other DNA sequences that encode this CDR3 too. The chain employs TRBV27 and TRBJ1-1; possible D gene TRBD1, 5 bases. The V end lost 2 bases, the J end lost 1 base, and 5 bases lay between the germline ends. Looked up from germline, CDR1 is MNHEY and CDR2 is SMNVEV (reference sequence). This CDR3 has 13 amino acids. The DNA for the CDR3 is TGTGCCAGCAGTTTACAGGGGAACACTGAAGCTTTCTTT. Its protein is CASSLQGNTEAFF.

The chain has TRBV7-2 and TRBJ2-3; D remains ambiguous. The V gene lost 5 bases and the J gene lost 1 base, with 10 bases spanning the gap. CDR3 length equals 14 residues. The germline V gene encodes CDR1 SGHTA and CDR2 FQGNSA. In nucleotides, the CDR3 is TGTGCCAGCAGCGCACGCCCCGGCACAGATACGCAGTATTTT. This translates into CASSARPGTDTQYF.

The chain is built from TRBV7-6 and TRBJ2-2; D may be TRBD2 (6 bases). V lost 5 bases and J 1 base, leaving 14 bases between the germline ends. The CDR3 runs 16 residues. The germline V gene encodes CDR1 SGHVS and CDR2 FNYEAQ. CDR3 nucleotides: TGTGCCAGCAGCCCCTGGCGGGGCGTGAACACCGGGGAGCTGTTTTTT. This translates into CASSPWRGVNTGELFF.

V gene TRBV28 combines with J gene TRBJ2-3; D gene ambiguous. The CDR3 runs to 13 residues. Germline V gene lookup returns CDR1 MDHEN and CDR2 SYDVKM. V was trimmed by 6 bases and J by 10 bases, leaving 17 bases between them. CDR3 in amino acids: CASSPTGSQAQYF. CDR3 coding DNA: TGTGCCAGCAGCCCTACGGGCAGTCAAGCGCAGTATTTT.

V gene TRBV24-1 combines with J gene TRBJ1-5, with D possibly matching TRBD1 (6 bases). V dropped 5 bases and J dropped 3 bases, with 10 bases sitting between them. The length of the CDR3 is 14 residues. Germline V lookup: CDR1 KGHDR, CDR2 SFDVKD. Here the CDR3 reads CATSAPGHNQPQHF. CDR3 DNA sequence: TGTGCCACCAGTGCACCGGGACACAATCAGCCCCAGCATTTT.

The chain recombines TRBV12-3 or TRBV12-4 with TRBJ1-5; unclear D gene. The CDR3 totals 13 residues. The V end was cut by 3 bases, the J end by 3 bases, with 6 bases between. The CDR3: CASSLTVNQPQHF. The DNA of the CDR3 is TGTGCCAGCAGTTTGACCGTCAATCAGCCCCAGCATTTT.

V usage is TRBV6-5 and J usage is TRBJ2-1, with D tentatively TRBD2 (6 bases). V gave up 7 bases and J gave up 7 bases, with 17 bases separating them. The CDR3 runs 14 residues. Germline CDR1 and CDR2: MNHEY and SVGAGI. The CDR3 sequence: CASTRTIGGNEQFF. The CDR3 DNA sequence: TGTGCCAGCACCCGGACTATCGGAGGGAATGAGCAGTTCTTC.

V usage is TRBV29-1 and J usage is TRBJ1-4, with D maybe TRBD1 (6 bases). The germline V gene has CDR1 SQVTM and CDR2 ANQGSEA. The CDR3 extends over 11 amino acids. Trimming cost V 6 bases and J 8 bases, with 10 bases left between them. The chain's CDR3 is CSVGQQEKLFF. CDR3 coding DNA: TGCAGCGTAGGACAGCAGGAAAAACTGTTTTTT.

J is TRBJ1-2 and V is TRBV6-5; 7 nucleotides match TRBD1. The ends lost 5 bases at V and 3 bases at J; junction bases unmatched: 3. Germline assignment: CDR1 MNHEY and CDR2 SVGAGI. CDR3 length: 13 amino acids. DNA for the CDR3: TGTGCCAGCAGTCCGGGACAGTACTATGGCTACACCTTC. Its translation is CASSPGQYYGYTF.

The chain combines TRBV7-6 with TRBJ2-2, with 9 bases that match TRBD2. The germline V gene encodes CDR1 SGHVS and CDR2 FNYEAQ. There are 16 residues in the CDR3. After removal of 1 base from V and 2 bases from J, the junction contained 2 bases not matched to a gene. The CDR3 sequence is CASSLGLAVNTGELFF. DNA for the CDR3: TGTGCCAGCAGCTTAGGACTAGCGGTTAACACCGGGGAGCTGTTTTTT.